The 11 T cell receptor beta chains below were found in one sample sequenced in a study of cytomegalovirus exposure and HLA in healthy donors. The PCR employed 60 Vbeta primers together with 13 Jbeta primers. The table came from immunoSEQ multiplex PCR; TCRdb's copy has only in-frame clones and leaves some out. This repertoire comprises about 170,000 clones; its ten largest clones make up 0.7% to 1%. The sequenced sample was PBMCs. These receptors all come from a woman aged 18-29 years in good health and CMV-seropositive.

This rearrangement joins TRBV6-1 to TRBJ2-5; D possibly corresponds to TRBD2 (6 bases). The J call may be mistaken, given a closer DNA end match to TRBJ2-7. This CDR3 spans 16 amino acids. Germline V gene data show CDR1 as MNHNS and CDR2 as SASEGT. Here the CDR3 DNA reads TGTGCCAGCAGTGAACAGTATGGAGGGTTGGGCTACGAGCAGTACTTC. It is translated as CASSEQYGGLGYEQYF.

The chain combines TRBV19 with TRBJ2-4; 7 nucleotides line up with TRBD1. V shed 4 bases and J 0 bases; nucleotides not matched to a gene: 6. The germline gives CDR1 LNHDA, CDR2 SQIVND (reference sequence). The CDR3 length is 16 residues. The CDR3 is CASSTGTDLAKNIQYF. For the CDR3, the DNA is TGTGCCAGTAGTACAGGGACAGATCTAGCCAAAAACATTCAGTACTTC.

This CDR3 is CASSFRGEQFF. The DNA for the CDR3 is TGTGCCAGCAGCTTTCGGGGTGAGCAGTTCTTC. V is TRBV11-2 and J is TRBJ2-1; tentative D call: TRBD2 (5 bases). Germline V CDR1 and CDR2: SGHAT, FQNNGV. The V gene lost 3 bases and the J gene lost 9 bases, with 6 bases spanning the gap. The CDR3 covers 11 residues.

The J gene is TRBJ1-2, the V gene TRBV5-4; 10 bases map to TRBD1. The CDR3 has 15 amino acids. The germline CDR1 and CDR2 sequences are SGHNT and YYREEE (reference sequence). V trimming: 0 bases; J trimming: 4 bases; junction bases outside the gene matches: 3. The CDR3 DNA reads TGTGCCAGCAGCTTGGATCGGACAGGGGGCTATGGCTACACCTTC. This gives the protein CASSLDRTGGYGYTF.

V is TRBV29-1 and J is TRBJ2-1, with 10 bases matching TRBD2. Germline-derived CDR1 and CDR2 are SQVTM and ANQGSEA. The V segment lost 0 bases and the J segment 3 bases; nucleotides outside the gene matches: 2. CDR3 length: 15 residues. The CDR3 DNA reads TGCAGCGTTGAAGATGCTAGCGGGGGCTACAATGAGCAGTTCTTC. It specifies CSVEDASGGYNEQFF.

The CDR3 here is CASSLERGGLNEQFF. In nucleotides, the CDR3 is TGCGCCAGCAGCTTGGAACGGGGGGGCTTGAATGAGCAGTTCTTC. The chain links TRBV5-1 to TRBJ2-1; 8 bases map to TRBD2. V trimming: 0 bases; J trimming: 7 bases; junction bases outside the gene matches: 6. Germline assignment: CDR1 SGHRS and CDR2 YFSETQ. The CDR3 covers 15 residues. The full variable domain, in which reference TRBV5-1 and TRBJ2-1 provide the parts outside the CDR3, is KAGVTQTPRYLIKTRGQQVTLSCSPISGHRSVSWYQQTPGQGLQFLFEYFSETQRNKGNFPGRFSGRQFSNSRSEMNVSTLELGDSALYLCASSLERGGLNEQFFGPGTRLTVL.

The chain couples TRBV11-3 to TRBJ2-2; 10 nucleotides line up with TRBD2. Germline loops: CDR1 SGHNT, CDR2 YENEEA. The CDR3 covers 18 residues. The V and J ends lost 6 bases and 0 bases, in that order; junction bases with no gene match: 10. This CDR3 reads CASSPTDSGGPNTGELFF. DNA for the CDR3: TGTGCCAGCAGTCCCACCGATAGCGGGGGGCCGAACACCGGGGAGCTGTTTTTT. The whole variable domain, filled in from reference TRBV11-3 and TRBJ2-2, reads EAGVVQSPRYKIIEKKQPVAFWCNPISGHNTLYWYLQNLGQGPELLIRYENEEAVDDSQLPKDRFSAERLKGVDSTLKIQPAELGDSAVYLCASSPTDSGGPNTGELFFGEGSRLTVL.

As DNA, the CDR3 is TGTGCCAGCAGCTTAGACGGAGGACAGAGTAACTATGGCTACACCTTC. This sequence encodes CASSLDGGQSNYGYTF. This rearrangement joins TRBV7-8 to TRBJ1-2; tentatively, D is TRBD1 (6 bases). Germline V gives CDR1 SGHVS, CDR2 FQNEAQ. CDR3 size: 16 residues. The V and J ends lost 1 base and 1 base respectively, with 13 bases between them.

The chain is built from TRBV7-9 and TRBJ2-5; TRBD2 aligns across 9 bases. The J call is in doubt because the DNA end fits TRBJ2-7 better. The CDR3 totals 14 residues. Germline values: CDR1 SEHNR, CDR2 FQNEAQ (reference sequence). This CDR3 is CASTPLAGPYEQYF. In DNA form, the CDR3 reads TGTGCCAGCACCCCCCTAGCGGGGCCCTACGAGCAGTACTTC.

The V call is TRBV7-2, the J call TRBJ1-2; weak D call: TRBD1 (6 bases). Per germline, CDR1 SGHTA and CDR2 FQGNSA. Trimming shortened V by 7 bases and J by 7 bases, and 19 bases separated the two germline ends. The CDR3 length is 14 residues. CDR3 sequence (DNA): TGTGCCAGCACCCCACAGCCGCGAGGGGGTGGCTACACCTTC. As protein: CASTPQPRGGGYTF.

The V and J genes are TRBV7-2 and TRBJ2-1, with a tentative D call TRBD2 (6 bases). V lost 1 base to trimming and J lost 5 bases, with 18 bases between them. The CDR3 runs to 17 residues. Germline values: CDR1 SGHTA, CDR2 FQGNSA. CDR3 DNA: TGTGCCAGCAGCTTAGTATTGGCGGGAAGGAGGGACAATGAGCAGTTCTTC. Its protein is CASSLVLAGRRDNEQFF.